Presented here are 6 T cell receptor beta chains from one specimen sequenced in a study of OX40 agonist ivuxolimab in advanced cancers. Libraries were prepared by immunoSEQ multiplex PCR; TCRdb keeps only in-frame clonotypes and omits some of them. The profile shows roughly 6,800 clones, about 80% of them singletons. The sample in question was CD4+ or CD8+ T cells sorted from blood, obtained in a trial of the OX40 agonist ivuxolimab. The receptors shown here come from an adult with an advanced solid tumor such as melanoma, head and neck, liver or kidney cancer.

This clone appeared once. The V call is TRBV9, the J call TRBJ1-5; 7 bases fit TRBD1. After removal of 1 base from V and 7 bases from J, the junction contained 5 bases not matched to a gene. The CDR3 has 14 amino acids. The germline CDR1 and CDR2 sequences are SGDLS and YYNGEE. Here the CDR3 reads CASSVQGGGQPQHF. DNA for the CDR3: TGTGCCAGCAGCGTACAGGGGGGAGGACAGCCCCAGCATTTT. Full variable domain (rest looked up from reference TRBV9 and TRBJ1-5): DSGVTQTPKHLITATGQRVTLRCSPRSGDLSVYWYQQSLDQGLQFLIQYYNGEERAKGNILERFSAQQFPDLHSELNLSSLELGDSALYFCASSVQGGGQPQHFGDGTRLSIL.

This clone was seen more than once but under ten times. This rearrangement joins TRBV6-4 to TRBJ1-6; D not resolved. Trimming cost V 2 bases and J 9 bases, with 8 bases left between them. CDR3 size: 13 residues. Germline CDR1 is MRHNA and CDR2 is SNTAGT. In DNA form, the CDR3 reads TGTGCCAGCAGTGACGGGGTTGGTTCACCCCTCCACTTT. This sequence encodes CASSDGVGSPLHF.

CDR3 in amino acids: CASSGGPYNEQFF. The CDR3 DNA reads as TGTGCCAGCTCGGGGGGTCCCTACAATGAGCAGTTCTTC. The chain couples TRBV27 to TRBJ2-1, with TRBD2 identical over 7 bases. J lost 2 bases, V lost 8 bases, and 3 bases had no gene match. The CDR3 length is 13 residues. The germline CDR1 and CDR2 sequences are MNHEY and SMNVEV (reference sequence).

This clone has a single count. The chain carries TRBV9 and TRBJ2-1; D might be TRBD2 (7 bases). This CDR3 has 15 amino acids. Trimming took off 2 bases at V and 7 bases at J, with 16 bases between the two ends. Germline V lookup: CDR1 SGDLS, CDR2 YYNGEE. CDR3 amino acids: CASSVGGLGWNEQFF. The CDR3, as DNA: TGTGCCAGCAGCGTCGGGGGGCTGGGGTGGAATGAGCAGTTCTTC.

The V and J genes are TRBV7-9 and TRBJ2-1, with D possibly TRBD2 on 5 matching bases. The CDR3 has 15 amino acids. CDR1 and CDR2 (germline): SEHNR, FQNEAQ (reference sequence). Trimming pared 6 bases from V and 1 base from J, leaving 13 bases between. This CDR3 is CASRDGGGSYNEQFF. In nucleotides, the CDR3 is TGTGCCAGCAGAGACGGAGGTGGTTCCTACAATGAGCAGTTCTTC.

This clone was recorded once. The CDR3 loop reads CASSIGQNSYEQYF. In nucleotides, the CDR3 is TGTGCCAGCAGCATCGGACAGAACTCCTACGAGCAGTACTTC. The chain has TRBV13 and TRBJ2-7; D might be TRBD1 (6 bases). Trimming shortened V by 5 bases and J by 0 bases, and 11 bases separated the two germline ends. Germline CDR1 is PRHDT and CDR2 is FYEKMQ (reference sequence). The CDR3 is made up of 14 amino acids.